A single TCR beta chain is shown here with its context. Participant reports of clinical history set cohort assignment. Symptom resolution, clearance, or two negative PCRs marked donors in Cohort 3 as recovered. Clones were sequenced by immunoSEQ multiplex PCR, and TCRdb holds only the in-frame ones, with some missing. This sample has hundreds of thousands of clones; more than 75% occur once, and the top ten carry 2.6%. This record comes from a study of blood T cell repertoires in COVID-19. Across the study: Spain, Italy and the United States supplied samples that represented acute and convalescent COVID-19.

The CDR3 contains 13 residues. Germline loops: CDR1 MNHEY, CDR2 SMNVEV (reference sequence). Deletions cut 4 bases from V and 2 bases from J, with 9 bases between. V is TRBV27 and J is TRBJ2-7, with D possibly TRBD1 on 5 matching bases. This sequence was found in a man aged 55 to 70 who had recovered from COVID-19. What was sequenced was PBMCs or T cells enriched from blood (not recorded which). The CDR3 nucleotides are TGTGCCAGCAGTTCGGACAAGACCTACGAGCAGTACTTC. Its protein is CASSSDKTYEQYF.